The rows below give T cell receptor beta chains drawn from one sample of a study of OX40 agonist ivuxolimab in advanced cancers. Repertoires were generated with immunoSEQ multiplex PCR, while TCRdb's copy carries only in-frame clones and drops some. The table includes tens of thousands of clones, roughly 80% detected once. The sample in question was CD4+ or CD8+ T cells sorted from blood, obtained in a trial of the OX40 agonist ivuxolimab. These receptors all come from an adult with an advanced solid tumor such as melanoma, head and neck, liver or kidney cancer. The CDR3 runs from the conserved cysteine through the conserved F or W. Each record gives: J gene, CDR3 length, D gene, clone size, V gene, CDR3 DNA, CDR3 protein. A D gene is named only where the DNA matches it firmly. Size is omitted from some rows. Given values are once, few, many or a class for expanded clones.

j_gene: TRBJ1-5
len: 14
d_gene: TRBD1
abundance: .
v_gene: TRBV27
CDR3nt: TGTGCCAGCAGACCCGGGACAGGCGGGCAGCCCCAGCATTTT
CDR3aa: CASRPGTGGQPQHF

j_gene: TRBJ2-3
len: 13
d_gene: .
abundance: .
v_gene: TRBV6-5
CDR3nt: TGTGCCAGCAGCCGGTACTCCACAGATACGCAGTATTTT
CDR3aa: CASSRYSTDTQYF

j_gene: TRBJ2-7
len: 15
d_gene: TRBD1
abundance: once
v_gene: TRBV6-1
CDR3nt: TGTGCCAGCAGCCCCGACAGGGGGCGAGGGTACGAGCAGTACTTC
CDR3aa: CASSPDRGRGYEQYF

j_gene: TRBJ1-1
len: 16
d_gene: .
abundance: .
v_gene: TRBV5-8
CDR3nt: TGTGCCCCTGCCAAGGGCAGCCACTCGAGGAACACTGAAGCTTTCTTT
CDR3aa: CAPAKGSHSRNTEAFF

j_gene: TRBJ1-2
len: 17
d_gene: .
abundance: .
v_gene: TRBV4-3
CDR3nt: TGCGCCAGCAGCCAAGATCTTTTTGGCGGGGATCTCTATGGCTACACCTTC
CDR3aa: CASSQDLFGGDLYGYTF

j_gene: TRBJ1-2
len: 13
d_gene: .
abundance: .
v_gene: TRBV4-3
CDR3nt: TGCGCCAGCAGCCAAGAAAGGGGGGAAGGCTGCACCTTC
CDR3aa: CASSQERGEGCTF

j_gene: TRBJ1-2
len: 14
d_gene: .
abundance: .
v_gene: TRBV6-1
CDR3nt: TGTGCCAGCAGTGAAGCCCCAGGGCACTATGGCTACACCTTC
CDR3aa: CASSEAPGHYGYTF

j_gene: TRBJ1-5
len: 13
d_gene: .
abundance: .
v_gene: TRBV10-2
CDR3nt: TGCGCCAGCAGTGGAGGGGGTTATCAGCCCCAGCATTTT
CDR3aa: CASSGGGYQPQHF

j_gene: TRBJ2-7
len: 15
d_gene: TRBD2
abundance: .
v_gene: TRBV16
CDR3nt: TGTGCCAGCAGCCCTACTAGCGGGGGGAGCTACGAGCAGTACTTC
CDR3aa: CASSPTSGGSYEQYF

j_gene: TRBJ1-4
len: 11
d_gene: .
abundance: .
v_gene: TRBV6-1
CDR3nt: TGTGCCAGCAGGGAGAATGAAAAACTGTTTTTT
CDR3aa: CASRENEKLFF

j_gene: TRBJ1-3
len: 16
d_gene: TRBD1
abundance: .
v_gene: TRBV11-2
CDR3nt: TGTGCCAGCAGCCCCGACAGGGCCTCCTCTGGAAACACCATATATTTT
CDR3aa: CASSPDRASSGNTIYF

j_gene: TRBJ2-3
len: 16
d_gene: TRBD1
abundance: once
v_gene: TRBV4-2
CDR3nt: TGTGCCAGCAGCCAAGATTGGACAGGGGGCACAGATACGCAGTATTTT
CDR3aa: CASSQDWTGGTDTQYF

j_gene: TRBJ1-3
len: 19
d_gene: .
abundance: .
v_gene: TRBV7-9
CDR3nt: TGTGCCAGCAGCTTAGTCGTTTTAGTGGGGGGCTTTTCTGGAAACACCATATATTTT
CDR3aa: CASSLVVLVGGFSGNTIYF

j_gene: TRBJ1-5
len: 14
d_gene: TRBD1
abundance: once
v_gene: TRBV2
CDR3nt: TGTGCCAGCATGAACAGGGGCGGAGGCCAGCCCCAGCATTTT
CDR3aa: CASMNRGGGQPQHF

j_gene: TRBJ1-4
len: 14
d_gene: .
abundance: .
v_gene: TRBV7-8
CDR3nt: TGTGCCAGCAGCTTCCAGGGGAGAGATGAAAAACTGTTTTTT
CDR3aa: CASSFQGRDEKLFF

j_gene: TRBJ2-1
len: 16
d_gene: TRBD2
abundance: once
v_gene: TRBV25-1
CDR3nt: TGTGCCAGCAGTGACACTAGCGGGGGGGCCTACAATGAGCAGTTCTTC
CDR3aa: CASSDTSGGAYNEQFF

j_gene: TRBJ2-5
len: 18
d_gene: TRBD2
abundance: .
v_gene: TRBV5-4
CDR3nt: TGTGCCAGCAGCCAACTCTCCGGGACTATCATCGTTGGAGAGACCCAGTACTTC
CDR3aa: CASSQLSGTIIVGETQYF

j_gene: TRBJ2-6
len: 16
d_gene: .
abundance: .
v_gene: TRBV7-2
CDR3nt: TGTGCCAGCGGCCCACGACAGACCTCTGGGGCCAACGTCCTGACTTTC
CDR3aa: CASGPRQTSGANVLTF

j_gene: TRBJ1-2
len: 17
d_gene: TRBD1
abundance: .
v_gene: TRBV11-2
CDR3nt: TGTGCCAGCAGCTTTGCCGGGACAGGTCGTTTAACGTATGGCTACACCTTC
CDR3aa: CASSFAGTGRLTYGYTF

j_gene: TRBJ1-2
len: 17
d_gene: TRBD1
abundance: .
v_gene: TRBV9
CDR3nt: TGTGCCAGCAGCGAACCAGCCCGGAGCAGGGGGGCCTATGGCTACACCTTC
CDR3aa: CASSEPARSRGAYGYTF

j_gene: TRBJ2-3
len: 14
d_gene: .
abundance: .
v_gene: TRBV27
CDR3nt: TGTGCCAGCAGTTTACGGGGGCTCACAGATACGCAGTATTTT
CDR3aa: CASSLRGLTDTQYF

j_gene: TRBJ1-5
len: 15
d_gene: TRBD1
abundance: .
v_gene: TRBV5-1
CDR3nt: TGCGCCAGCAGCTTGGACAGGGGAGGGGATCAGCCCCAGCATTTT
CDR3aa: CASSLDRGGDQPQHF

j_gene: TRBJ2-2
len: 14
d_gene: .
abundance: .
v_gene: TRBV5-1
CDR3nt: TGCGCCAGCAGATTTGGGTCGGGGCCCGGGGAGCTGTTTTTT
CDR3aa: CASRFGSGPGELFF

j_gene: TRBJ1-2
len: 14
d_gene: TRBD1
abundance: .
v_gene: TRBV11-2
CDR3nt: TGTGCCAGCAGCGCCATAACAGGGGGGAACGGCTACACCTTC
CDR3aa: CASSAITGGNGYTF

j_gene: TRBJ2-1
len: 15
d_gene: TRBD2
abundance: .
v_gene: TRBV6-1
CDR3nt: TGTGCCAGCAAACCTGGTAGCGGGGGGGCCAGAGAGCAGTTCTTC
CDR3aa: CASKPGSGGAREQFF

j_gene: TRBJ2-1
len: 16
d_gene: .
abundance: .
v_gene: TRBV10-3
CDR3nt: TGTGCCATCAGTGAACAGGGTGCCAGCTCCTACAATGAGCAGTTCTTC
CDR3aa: CAISEQGASSYNEQFF

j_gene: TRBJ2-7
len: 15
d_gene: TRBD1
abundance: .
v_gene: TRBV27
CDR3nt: TGTGCCAGCAGTTTTCGAGGGACAGGGAGCTACGAGCAGTACTTC
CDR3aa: CASSFRGTGSYEQYF

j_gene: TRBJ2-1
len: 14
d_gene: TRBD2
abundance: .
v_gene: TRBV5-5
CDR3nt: TGTGCCAGCAACTCGGGGGGAGGCTACAATGAGCAGTTCTTC
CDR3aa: CASNSGGGYNEQFF